Listed below are T cell receptor beta chains from one sample, sequenced in a study of T cell repertoires in cytomegalovirus infection. One entry per CDR3 protein results from TCRdb running MiXCR on the reads. The data show some 270,000 distinct CDR3 sequences, 20% to 25% seen once. Their specific antigens are unknown. The sample in question was cultured PBMCs, obtained from culture after CMV antigen stimulation. The receptors come from a human donor in good health (CMV status not recorded). Some clones in this sample may be carry-over from other donors' samples. The CDR3 runs from the conserved cysteine through the conserved F or W. A D gene is named only where the DNA matches it firmly. Not every row has a clone size; where given, it reads once, few, many or a size class.

>.|TRBJ2-5|TRBV6-5|few
CASSYPGTTQYF
TGTGCCAGCAGTTATCCGGGGACGACCCAGTACTTC
>.|TRBJ2-1|TRBV6-6|many
CASSYPKGHTSPWGNEQFF
TGTGCCAGCAGTTACCCTAAGGGCCATACTTCACCGTGGGGAAATGAGCAGTTCTTC
>.|TRBJ1-2|TRBV19|few
CASSIITGFHGYTF
TGTGCCAGTAGTATCATAACAGGGTTTCATGGCTACACCTTC
>.|TRBJ1-2|TRBV19|.
CASSKTRDTIYGDTF
TGTGCCAGCAGCAAGACGAGGGACACAATCTATGGCGACACCTTC
>.|TRBJ1-3|TRBV9|.
CASSVDRFRNTIYF
TGTGCCAGCAGCGTAGACAGGTTTAGAAACACCATATATTTT
>TRBD2|TRBJ2-3|TRBV7-2|many
CASSWGLAGGTTDTQYF
TGTGCCAGCAGCTGGGGACTAGCGGGAGGGACCACAGATACGCAGTATTTT
>.|TRBJ2-1|TRBV9|many
CASSVRLVPNEQFF
TGTGCCAGCAGCGTTCGGCTAGTCCCGAATGAGCAGTTCTTC
>.|TRBJ2-5|TRBV15|few
CATSRVETQYF
TGTGCCACCAGCAGAGTAGAGACCCAGTACTTC
>.|TRBJ2-1|TRBV7-2|many
CATARTDYNEQFF
TGTGCCACCGCTAGGACAGACTACAATGAGCAGTTCTTC
>.|TRBJ1-1|TRBV7-2|.
CASSSRGVGGTEAFF
TGTGCCAGCAGCTCTAGGGGGGTAGGGGGCACTGAAGCTTTCTTT
>TRBD2|TRBJ2-6|TRBV11-2|.
CASSRTPRTSGRASGANVLTF
TGTGCCAGCAGCCGAACCCCGAGGACTAGCGGGAGGGCCTCTGGGGCCAACGTCCTGACTTTC
>.|TRBJ1-1|TRBV10-2|few
CASSERDLLNTEAFF
TGCGCCAGCAGTGAACGGGACCTTCTAAACACTGAAGCTTTCTTT
>.|TRBJ2-3|TRBV27|once
CASSLKKLYRVGGTDTQYF
TGTGCCAGCAGTTTGAAGAAACTTTACAGGGTCGGTGGCACAGATACGCAGTATTTT
>.|TRBJ2-5|TRBV7-8|.
CASSFIRDGRETQYF
TGTGCCAGCAGCTTTATCCGGGACGGAAGAGAGACCCAGTACTTC
>TRBD1|TRBJ2-2|TRBV5-1|few
CASSRTGVRTGELFF
TGCGCCAGCAGCAGGACAGGGGTACGCACCGGGGAGCTGTTTTTT
>TRBD2|TRBJ2-1|TRBV12-5|many
CASGFKAGVGNEQFF
TGTGCTAGTGGTTTCAAAGCGGGAGTAGGCAATGAGCAGTTCTTC